This is a list of T cell receptor beta chains from one sample in a study of identical twins. TCRdb passed the 5' RACE reads through MiXCR, listing each CDR3 protein once. The sample has 500,000 to 550,000 distinct CDR3 sequences, under 25% seen once. These data also featured in a second study, about yellow fever vaccine responses in identical twins.

The sample comprised CD4+ T cells sorted from blood. The receptors here all came from a young woman in good health. Each CDR3 is given with its conserved first and last residue.

>TRBV6-6
CATLPNEKLFF
>TRBV29-1
CSAQRDREETQYF
>TRBV20-1
CSARVLAGGPNNEQFF
>TRBV12-3/TRBV12-4
CASRLAETYTGELFF
>TRBV20-1
CSASPPARLAGFSYEQYF
>TRBV20-1
CSARVGQGSTDTQYF
>TRBV11-1
CASSSIRSLGQDSTDTQYF
>TRBV3-1
CASSATGLPLHF
>TRBV20-1
CSALGLAGTDTQYF
>TRBV7-8
CASSFVAGVNSPLHF
>TRBV7-8
CASRPGGDTGELFF
>TRBV20-1
CSANDGAKGSPEQFF
>TRBV7-9
CASSPEDSPPGTQYF
>TRBV4-1
CASSHTGTLTDTQYF
>TRBV3-1
CASSRSGSRETQYF
>TRBV12-3/TRBV12-4
CASTKQGTLFF
>TRBV7-9
CASGKSGLATEQFF
>TRBV10-3
CAISDPSLDRAHEQYF
>TRBV24-1
CATSAIQGAGETQYF
>TRBV14
CASSQWTGVPNEQFF
>TRBV14
CASTLMVSGANVLTF
>TRBV21-1
CASSKEGAGHSKANTGELFF
>TRBV3-1
CASSQDWWGTGELFF
>TRBV7-9
CASSSLGAATNNEQFF
>TRBV7-9
CASSRTTSVGTDTQYF
>TRBV2
CASSEGGYEQYF
>TRBV3-1
CASSQEGTTSYEQYF
>TRBV5-1
CASSPLVVNEQFF